The table lists the clone carrying this TCR beta chain with a few counts. These data come from a study of shared T cell receptors in the human thymus. The repertoire was sequenced with immunoSEQ multiplex PCR; TCRdb's copy has only in-frame clones and lacks some. The sample comprises hundreds of thousands of clones, 85% to 95% of which are singletons, and around 0.019% rests with the top ten. The CDR3 consists of 13 residues. The germline CDR1 and CDR2 sequences are SGHAT and FQNNGV. Sequencing used thymocytes. The V and J genes are TRBV11-2 and TRBJ1-2; D remains ambiguous. The clonotype was recovered from a human donor. The chain's CDR3 is CVSGEFPNYGYTF. In DNA form, the CDR3 reads TGTGTTTCGGGCGAGTTTCCCAACTATGGCTACACCTTC.